This is a list of T cell receptor beta chains from one sample in a study of shared clonotypes between healthy human individuals. The table came from immunoSEQ multiplex PCR; TCRdb's copy has only in-frame clones and leaves some out. The data hold 2,500,000 or so clones, with over 85% observed a single time. The sample taken for sequencing was naive CD4+ T cells from PBMCs. The receptors were gathered from a young man in good health. Some clones in this sample may be carry-over from other donors' samples. The CDR3 runs from the conserved cysteine through the conserved F or W. The order of the fields is D gene, J gene, clone size, V gene, CDR3 DNA, CDR3 protein. The D gene is left open where the match is weak. The size entry is marked missing in some rows and otherwise reads once, few, many or a size class.

d_call: -
j_call: TRBJ1-4
clone_size: -
v_call: TRBV18
cdr3_nt: TGTGCCAGCTCACCAAGTTCAGGGAAGGGTGAGGCTGAAAAACTGTTTTTT
cdr3_aa: CASSPSSGKGEAEKLFF

d_call: -
j_call: TRBJ1-1
clone_size: few
v_call: TRBV7-9
cdr3_nt: TGTGCCAGCAGCTTAGGACAGGCGAACACTGAAGCTTTCTTT
cdr3_aa: CASSLGQANTEAFF

d_call: -
j_call: TRBJ1-2
clone_size: -
v_call: TRBV4-1
cdr3_nt: TGCGCCAGCAGCCGACTTGCTATGGGGCCAAGCTCTAACTATGGCTACACCTTC
cdr3_aa: CASSRLAMGPSSNYGYTF

d_call: -
j_call: TRBJ2-7
clone_size: -
v_call: TRBV25-1
cdr3_nt: TGTGCCAGCAAATGGGGCTCGGGGGAGCAGTACTTC
cdr3_aa: CASKWGSGEQYF

d_call: TRBD1
j_call: TRBJ2-5
clone_size: -
v_call: TRBV5-6
cdr3_nt: TGTGCCAGCAGCCAGCTTCCAGGGGGCGGGGAGACCCAGTACTTC
cdr3_aa: CASSQLPGGGETQYF

d_call: -
j_call: TRBJ1-4
clone_size: once
v_call: TRBV5-6
cdr3_nt: TGTGCCAGCAGCTTGGGGCCGTGGGCTAATGAAAAACTGTTTTTT
cdr3_aa: CASSLGPWANEKLFF

d_call: TRBD2
j_call: TRBJ2-7
clone_size: -
v_call: TRBV18
cdr3_nt: TGTGCCAGCTCACTCATAGCGGGGGGGTCCTACGAGCAGTACTTC
cdr3_aa: CASSLIAGGSYEQYF

d_call: -
j_call: TRBJ2-1
clone_size: -
v_call: TRBV5-4
cdr3_nt: TGTGCCAGCAGCTTGGGGGGGTCGAGCTCCTACAATGAGCAGTTCTTC
cdr3_aa: CASSLGGSSSYNEQFF

d_call: -
j_call: TRBJ1-1
clone_size: -
v_call: TRBV9
cdr3_nt: TGTGCCAGCAGCGTTGGCCTTCACACTGAAGCTTTCTTT
cdr3_aa: CASSVGLHTEAFF

d_call: -
j_call: TRBJ1-1
clone_size: few
v_call: TRBV5-1
cdr3_nt: TGCGCCAGCAGCAACGAGGGCTCAAACACTGAAGCTTTCTTT
cdr3_aa: CASSNEGSNTEAFF

d_call: -
j_call: TRBJ2-7
clone_size: -
v_call: TRBV30
cdr3_nt: TGTGCCTGGAGTCTCGGCCCCAGTAGGGTTTACGGGTACGAGCAGTACTTC
cdr3_aa: CAWSLGPSRVYGYEQYF

d_call: TRBD2
j_call: TRBJ2-1
clone_size: -
v_call: TRBV11-2
cdr3_nt: TGTGCCAGTAGGGCGGGGGGCACCTACAATGAGCAGTTCTTC
cdr3_aa: CASRAGGTYNEQFF

d_call: TRBD2
j_call: TRBJ2-1
clone_size: -
v_call: TRBV18
cdr3_nt: TGTGCCAGCTCCCGCGGGGAGGGAGAGCAGTTCTTC
cdr3_aa: CASSRGEGEQFF

d_call: TRBD2
j_call: TRBJ2-7
clone_size: -
v_call: TRBV5-6
cdr3_nt: TGTGCCAGCAGCCGGCCCGTGGGTCGGGAGGACTACGAGCAGTACTTC
cdr3_aa: CASSRPVGREDYEQYF

d_call: -
j_call: TRBJ2-6
clone_size: few
v_call: TRBV30
cdr3_nt: TGTGCCTGGAGTACCGGGGCCAACGTCCTGACTTTC
cdr3_aa: CAWSTGANVLTF

d_call: -
j_call: TRBJ1-1
clone_size: -
v_call: TRBV15
cdr3_nt: TGTGCCACCAGCAGAGATCGGGGGATACCGGCTTTCTTT
cdr3_aa: CATSRDRGIPAFF

d_call: -
j_call: TRBJ1-2
clone_size: -
v_call: TRBV28
cdr3_nt: TGTGCCAGCAAGGCGGCAGTATTCCTTTATGGCTACACCTTC
cdr3_aa: CASKAAVFLYGYTF

d_call: -
j_call: TRBJ2-5
clone_size: -
v_call: TRBV19
cdr3_nt: TGTGCCACGGGACCGGCCGCCGGTCAGACCCAGTACTTC
cdr3_aa: CATGPAAGQTQYF

d_call: TRBD1
j_call: TRBJ1-5
clone_size: -
v_call: TRBV7-9
cdr3_nt: TGTGCCAGCAGCTATGGGGACAGGGCAAATCAGCCCCAGCATTTT
cdr3_aa: CASSYGDRANQPQHF

d_call: -
j_call: TRBJ2-3
clone_size: -
v_call: TRBV7-2
cdr3_nt: TGTGCCAGCAGCTTGGGCGGGACTCCTACAGATACGCAGTATTTT
cdr3_aa: CASSLGGTPTDTQYF

d_call: TRBD2
j_call: TRBJ2-5
clone_size: -
v_call: TRBV5-6
cdr3_nt: TGTGCCAGCAGCTTGGGGGCAGGGCGGGAGCTTGAGACCCAGTACTTC
cdr3_aa: CASSLGAGRELETQYF

d_call: -
j_call: TRBJ2-1
clone_size: -
v_call: TRBV7-3
cdr3_nt: TGTGCCAGCAGCTTAATGGCGATCTCCTACAATGAGCAGTTCTTC
cdr3_aa: CASSLMAISYNEQFF

d_call: -
j_call: TRBJ2-7
clone_size: -
v_call: TRBV6-6
cdr3_nt: TGTGCCAGCAGTTCAGCCGTGGCGCCTTACGAGCAGTACTTC
cdr3_aa: CASSSAVAPYEQYF

d_call: TRBD2
j_call: TRBJ2-5
clone_size: -
v_call: TRBV28
cdr3_nt: TGTGCCAGCAGGGCCCCTGGCGGGAGTTGGGAGAACTTC
cdr3_aa: CASRAPGGSWENF

d_call: -
j_call: TRBJ2-5
clone_size: few
v_call: TRBV18
cdr3_nt: TGTGCCAGCTCACCAATTCGGGCTCAAGAGACCCAGTACTTC
cdr3_aa: CASSPIRAQETQYF

d_call: TRBD2
j_call: TRBJ2-2
clone_size: -
v_call: TRBV6-5
cdr3_nt: TGTGCCAGCAGTTACGGGACTAGCGACCTGACCGGGGAGCTGTTTTTT
cdr3_aa: CASSYGTSDLTGELFF

d_call: -
j_call: TRBJ1-2
clone_size: -
v_call: TRBV5-1
cdr3_nt: TGCGCCAGCAGCTTGAATCCCCAACAGATCTATGGCTACACCTTC
cdr3_aa: CASSLNPQQIYGYTF

d_call: -
j_call: TRBJ2-2
clone_size: -
v_call: TRBV5-1
cdr3_nt: TGCGCCAGCAGCCCGTCGGGTCTTGCAACCGGGGAGCTGTTTTTT
cdr3_aa: CASSPSGLATGELFF

d_call: TRBD2
j_call: TRBJ2-1
clone_size: once
v_call: TRBV7-2
cdr3_nt: TGTGCCAGCAGCTTAGTGGGGGGTGGACTAGCGGTGAACGAGCAGTTCTTC
cdr3_aa: CASSLVGGGLAVNEQFF

d_call: -
j_call: TRBJ2-5
clone_size: -
v_call: TRBV5-1
cdr3_nt: TGCGCCAGCAGAGATGGAGAGACCCAGTACTTC
cdr3_aa: CASRDGETQYF

d_call: TRBD1
j_call: TRBJ1-2
clone_size: -
v_call: TRBV28
cdr3_nt: TGTGCCAGCTGCCTAGCGACAGGGGGGAAAAACTATGGCTACACCTTC
cdr3_aa: CASCLATGGKNYGYTF

d_call: TRBD2
j_call: TRBJ2-3
clone_size: -
v_call: TRBV4-3
cdr3_nt: TGCGCCAGCAGCCAATCTACAGGGTCGGAGCGGGGGACAGATACGCAGTATTTT
cdr3_aa: CASSQSTGSERGTDTQYF

d_call: TRBD2
j_call: TRBJ2-4
clone_size: -
v_call: TRBV7-9
cdr3_nt: TGTGCCAGCAGTTCTCAGGTAGCGGGGGTTGAAAACATTCAGTACTTC
cdr3_aa: CASSSQVAGVENIQYF

d_call: -
j_call: TRBJ1-1
clone_size: -
v_call: TRBV6-6
cdr3_nt: TGTGCCAGCAGTCCTCGTACAGAGATGAACACTGAAGCTTTCTTT
cdr3_aa: CASSPRTEMNTEAFF

d_call: -
j_call: TRBJ2-7
clone_size: -
v_call: TRBV10-3
cdr3_nt: TGTGCCATCAGTGGCGTCAATAACCCCTCTTACGAGCAGTACTTC
cdr3_aa: CAISGVNNPSYEQYF

d_call: -
j_call: TRBJ1-1
clone_size: few
v_call: TRBV29-1
cdr3_nt: TGCAGCGTTCGGGTGTACACTGAAGCTTTCTTT
cdr3_aa: CSVRVYTEAFF

d_call: TRBD2
j_call: TRBJ2-1
clone_size: -
v_call: TRBV5-4
cdr3_nt: TGTGCCAGCAATACCGGGCGGGGGGTAGACAATGAGCAGTTCTTC
cdr3_aa: CASNTGRGVDNEQFF

d_call: -
j_call: TRBJ2-7
clone_size: -
v_call: TRBV28
cdr3_nt: TGTGCCAGCAGGACCTACAGGAACGCCTACGAGCAGTACTTC
cdr3_aa: CASRTYRNAYEQYF

d_call: TRBD2
j_call: TRBJ2-1
clone_size: -
v_call: TRBV12-5
cdr3_nt: TGTGCTAGTGGTTTGGTAGTAAGCGGGAGTGTCCACAATGAGCAGTTCTTC
cdr3_aa: CASGLVVSGSVHNEQFF

d_call: TRBD2
j_call: TRBJ2-3
clone_size: -
v_call: TRBV27
cdr3_nt: TGTGCCAGCAGTTTACGTAGCGGGAGGGCCGGCGCCCACACAGATACGCAGTATTTT
cdr3_aa: CASSLRSGRAGAHTDTQYF

d_call: TRBD2
j_call: TRBJ2-1
clone_size: -
v_call: TRBV5-1
cdr3_nt: TGCGCCAGCAGCTCACGGGGAGCGGGAGGAAAAAATGAGCAGTTCTTC
cdr3_aa: CASSSRGAGGKNEQFF

d_call: TRBD1
j_call: TRBJ2-1
clone_size: -
v_call: TRBV13
cdr3_nt: TGTGCCAGCAGCGCCGGACAGGGGACCTACAATGAGCAGTTCTTC
cdr3_aa: CASSAGQGTYNEQFF

d_call: -
j_call: TRBJ2-5
clone_size: -
v_call: TRBV7-9
cdr3_nt: TGTGCCAGCAGCCCCGGGAGACAAGAGACCCAGTACTTC
cdr3_aa: CASSPGRQETQYF

d_call: TRBD1
j_call: TRBJ1-4
clone_size: -
v_call: TRBV9
cdr3_nt: TGTGCCAGCAGCCCGACAGGGAGTAATGAAAAACTGTTTTTT
cdr3_aa: CASSPTGSNEKLFF

d_call: -
j_call: TRBJ1-2
clone_size: -
v_call: TRBV18
cdr3_nt: TGTGCCAGCTCACCCCCCACTAAGGGGTTTGGCTACACCTTC
cdr3_aa: CASSPPTKGFGYTF

d_call: -
j_call: TRBJ2-1
clone_size: -
v_call: TRBV19
cdr3_nt: TGTGCCAGTGGAAAACGGGACGGCTACCTCAATGAGCAGTTCTTC
cdr3_aa: CASGKRDGYLNEQFF

d_call: TRBD2
j_call: TRBJ2-3
clone_size: -
v_call: TRBV7-8
cdr3_nt: TGTGCCAGCAGCTTAGCGCTGACTAGCGGGAGTATTGCAGATACGCAGTATTTT
cdr3_aa: CASSLALTSGSIADTQYF

d_call: -
j_call: TRBJ2-5
clone_size: -
v_call: TRBV30
cdr3_nt: TGTGCCTGGAGCGCATCCTGGTCGGAGGGGACCCAGTACTTC
cdr3_aa: CAWSASWSEGTQYF

d_call: -
j_call: TRBJ2-3
clone_size: -
v_call: TRBV6-4
cdr3_nt: TGTGCCAGCAGTGCGCTGCAGGGGGGAAGCACAGATACGCAGTATTTT
cdr3_aa: CASSALQGGSTDTQYF

d_call: TRBD1
j_call: TRBJ2-7
clone_size: -
v_call: TRBV29-1
cdr3_nt: TGCAGCGTGGCCCGGGACAGGGGGGCCTACGAGCAGTACTTC
cdr3_aa: CSVARDRGAYEQYF

d_call: -
j_call: TRBJ2-5
clone_size: -
v_call: TRBV5-1
cdr3_nt: TGCGCCAGCAGCTTGGGAGGGCCGGGTGAGACCCAGTACTTC
cdr3_aa: CASSLGGPGETQYF

d_call: -
j_call: TRBJ2-6
clone_size: -
v_call: TRBV28
cdr3_nt: TGTGCCAGCAACCATGGAGGGGTCGCTGGGGCCAACGTCCTGACTTTC
cdr3_aa: CASNHGGVAGANVLTF

d_call: TRBD2
j_call: TRBJ2-7
clone_size: -
v_call: TRBV6-5
cdr3_nt: TGTGCCAGCAGTTTCATAGCGGGAGTCCCCTACGAGCAGTACTTC
cdr3_aa: CASSFIAGVPYEQYF

d_call: TRBD2
j_call: TRBJ2-7
clone_size: -
v_call: TRBV18
cdr3_nt: TGTGCCAGCTCACCACCGGGGCGGCGGGAGCCCTACGAGCAGTACTTC
cdr3_aa: CASSPPGRREPYEQYF

d_call: TRBD1
j_call: TRBJ2-7
clone_size: -
v_call: TRBV5-1
cdr3_nt: TGCGCCAGCAGCTTGGGGACAGGGAAAGGTTCCTACGAGCAGTACTTC
cdr3_aa: CASSLGTGKGSYEQYF

d_call: TRBD2
j_call: TRBJ2-1
clone_size: -
v_call: TRBV2
cdr3_nt: TGTGCCAGCAGTGTGGCTAGCGGGCCTAACAATGAGCAGTTCTTC
cdr3_aa: CASSVASGPNNEQFF